The 14 T cell receptor beta chains listed next were all sequenced from one sample in a study of identical twins. TCRdb called the 5' RACE reads again in MiXCR, with one record for every CDR3 protein. This table holds about 700,000 distinct CDR3 sequences, less than 10% found once. The sample also formed part of further work on yellow fever vaccine responses in identical twins.

Sequencing input: PBMCs. The receptors stem from a woman younger than 30 in good health.

The chain carries TRBV12-3 or TRBV12-4 and TRBJ2-7, with TRBD1 identical over 8 bases. CDR3 length: 15 amino acids. Germline trimming cut 3 bases from V and 6 bases from J; bases unmatched to any gene: 10. DNA of the CDR3: TGTGCCAGCAGTTTTCTGGGGCAGGGGGCGCTCGAGCAGTACTTC. This gives the protein CASSFLGQGALEQYF.

The rearrangement joins TRBV4-3 to TRBJ1-2, with TRBD1 matching over 7 bases. This CDR3 is 15 amino acids long. J gave up 3 bases and V 3 bases, and 7 bases lay outside the gene matches. Germline V gene data show CDR1 as LGHNA and CDR2 as YSLEER. The CDR3 loop is CASSHTTGRDYGYTF. The CDR3 DNA is TGCGCCAGCAGCCACACGACAGGGCGGGACTATGGCTACACCTTC.

This clonotype was found a few times. The V call is TRBV7-2, the J call TRBJ2-7; 7 nucleotides line up with TRBD2. J lost 3 bases, V lost 1 base, and 6 bases had no gene match. This CDR3 has 15 amino acids. Germline V gives CDR1 SGHTA, CDR2 FQGNSA. The CDR3 loop is CASSLGAGAIYEQYF. The CDR3 DNA sequence: TGTGCCAGCAGCTTAGGGGCGGGAGCGATCTACGAGCAGTACTTC.

This clonotype was observed at least ten times. The chain carries TRBV12-3 or TRBV12-4 and TRBJ2-1; TRBD1 agrees at 7 bases. Trimming removed 6 bases from V and 0 bases from J; junction bases left unmatched: 11. The CDR3 spans 17 residues. Written as DNA, the CDR3 is TGTGCCAGCAGACGCAGACAGGGAAAGAGCTCCTACAATGAGCAGTTCTTC. Its translation is CASRRRQGKSSYNEQFF.

This clonotype was counted at least ten times. The chain couples TRBV29-1 to TRBJ2-1; D call uncertain. Looked up from germline, CDR1 is SQVTM and CDR2 is ANQGSEA. The CDR3 length is 13 residues. Trimming stripped 4 bases from V and 5 bases from J, with 12 bases between. The CDR3, as DNA: TGCAGCGTTGGGGGTCTGGTCGACAATGAGCAGTTCTTC. Protein: CSVGGLVDNEQFF.

The chain has TRBV28 and TRBJ2-1; TRBD2 matches 9 bases. The J segment lost 2 bases and the V segment lost 6 bases, leaving 8 bases of the junction unmatched. This CDR3 contains 16 residues. CDR1 and CDR2 from the germline V gene are MDHEN and SYDVKM. This CDR3 reads CASRPEREAAYNEQFF. The DNA for the CDR3 is TGTGCCAGCAGACCCGAGCGGGAGGCCGCCTACAATGAGCAGTTCTTC.

The gene calls are TRBV11-2 and TRBJ2-7, with D maybe TRBD2 (5 bases). Germline V gives CDR1 SGHAT, CDR2 FQNNGV. The length of the CDR3 is 14 residues. V lost 3 bases and J lost 3, with 12 bases in between. The CDR3 DNA is TGTGCCAGCAGCTTCCATGAGGGCGGCTACGAGCAGTACTTC. Protein sequence: CASSFHEGGYEQYF.

Many counts were recorded for this clonotype. The chain joins TRBV12-3 or TRBV12-4 to TRBJ1-2; D is possibly TRBD1 (5 bases). Between the trimmed V and J ends, which lost 2 bases and 2 bases, there was a span of 6 bases. The CDR3 length is 13 residues. CDR3: CASSLKGNYGYTF. The CDR3, as DNA: TGTGCCAGCAGTTTAAAGGGGAACTATGGCTACACCTTC.

This clonotype was found many times. The rearrangement links TRBV27 to TRBJ2-3; TRBD2 is a possible D gene (5 bases). V shed 5 bases and J shed 2 bases, with 29 bases lying between them. Germline V CDR1 and CDR2: MNHEY, SMNVEV (reference sequence). The CDR3 loop spans 20 amino acids. CDR3 sequence: CASSRPTGVSLTSLTDTQYF. Written as DNA, the CDR3 is TGTGCCAGCAGTAGGCCCACCGGGGTTTCTCTCACTTCCCTCACAGATACGCAGTATTTT.

This clonotype appeared many times. V gene TRBV12-3 or TRBV12-4 combines with J gene TRBJ2-5; 7 positions match TRBD1. J lost 2 bases, V lost 7 bases, and 7 bases had no gene match. The CDR3 spans 14 residues. The CDR3 bases are TGTGCCAGCACCTTCTGGGACAGACAAGAGACCCAGTACTTC. It encodes CASTFWDRQETQYF.

The rearrangement uses TRBV15 and TRBJ2-4; D gene ambiguous. The CDR3 runs 15 residues. Germline V gives CDR1 LNHNV, CDR2 YYDKDF (reference sequence). V was pared by 5 bases and J by 1 base, with 12 bases between. This chain's CDR3 is CATSRAEVAKNIQYF. DNA for the CDR3: TGTGCCACCAGCCGGGCTGAGGTGGCCAAAAACATTCAGTACTTC. The full variable domain, in which reference TRBV15 and TRBJ2-4 provide the parts outside the CDR3, is DAMVIQNPRYQVTQFGKPVTLSCSQTLNHNVMYWYQQKSSQAPKLLFHYYDKDFNNEADTPDNFQSRRPNTSFCFLDIRSPGLGDTAMYLCATSRAEVAKNIQYFGAGTRLSVL.

This clonotype occurred many times. The V call is TRBV10-3, the J call TRBJ2-3, with 10 bases that match TRBD2. Looked up from germline, CDR1 is ENHRY and CDR2 is SYGVKD. V trimming: 9 bases; J trimming: 4 bases; junction bases outside the gene matches: 4. The CDR3 is 13 amino acids. The CDR3 region has the DNA TGTGCCATACTAGCGGGACTTTCAGATACGCAGTATTTT. Translation: CAILAGLSDTQYF.

CDR3 residues: CASSLRRGATDTQYF. The DNA of the CDR3 is TGTGCCAGCAGCTTAAGGCGGGGGGCCACAGATACGCAGTATTTT. V usage is TRBV7-3 and J usage is TRBJ2-3, with TRBD2 identical over 8 bases. V lost 1 base to trimming and J lost 2 bases; unmatched junction nucleotides: 2. The germline gives CDR1 SGHTA, CDR2 FQGTGA. The CDR3 has 15 residues.

This clonotype was seen at least ten times. The chain links TRBV29-1 to TRBJ2-5; unclear D gene. The germline V and J ends were trimmed by 4 bases and 3 bases, with 12 bases remaining between them. This CDR3 comprises 13 residues. The germline CDR1 and CDR2 sequences are SQVTM and ANQGSEA. CDR3 in amino acids: CSVVPWVKETQYF. In DNA, the CDR3 is TGCAGCGTTGTACCCTGGGTAAAAGAGACCCAGTACTTC.